This TCR beta chain emerged from a study of radiotherapy plus CTLA-4 blockade in lung cancer. Study overall: Objective responses emerged in around 18% of patients, and around 31% attained disease control. Study-level points and caveats: In blood, tumor-derived TCR clones expanded after radiotherapy plus ipilimumab.

The repertoire was sequenced with immunoSEQ multiplex PCR; TCRdb's copy has only in-frame clones and lacks some. The sample holds approximately 97,000 clones; under 90% are singletons and the top ten take around 0.9%. A word on this clone: Its antigen remains unidentified.

The clonotype was recovered from a human donor with non-small cell lung cancer who had stable disease on radiotherapy plus ipilimumab. This specimen was peripheral blood, taken from a patient treated with radiotherapy plus ipilimumab.

CDR3 sequence reads: CASSTGQAGGEQYF. The CDR3 DNA sequence: TGTGCCAGCAGTACGGGACAGGCGGGCGGGGAGCAGTACTTC. The chain couples TRBV6-5 to TRBJ2-7, with TRBD1 identical over 8 bases. CDR3 size: 14 residues. The J segment lost 7 bases and the V segment lost 5 bases, leaving 10 bases of the junction unmatched. Germline values: CDR1 MNHEY, CDR2 SVGAGI.